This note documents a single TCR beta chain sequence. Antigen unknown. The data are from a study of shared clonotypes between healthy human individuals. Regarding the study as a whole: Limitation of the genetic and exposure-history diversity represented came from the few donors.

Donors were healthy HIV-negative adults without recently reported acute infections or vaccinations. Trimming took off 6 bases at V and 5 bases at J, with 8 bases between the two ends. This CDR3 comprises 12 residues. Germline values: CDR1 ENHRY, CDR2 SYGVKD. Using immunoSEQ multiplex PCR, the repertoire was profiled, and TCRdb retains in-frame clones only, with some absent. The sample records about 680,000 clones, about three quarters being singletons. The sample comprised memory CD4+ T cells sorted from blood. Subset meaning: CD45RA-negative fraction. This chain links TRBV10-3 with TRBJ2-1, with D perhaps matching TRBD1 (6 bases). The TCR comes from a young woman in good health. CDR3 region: CAISGQNNEQFF. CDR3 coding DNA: TGTGCCATCAGCGGACAGAACAATGAGCAGTTCTTC.